This TCR beta chain was sequenced in a study of cytomegalovirus exposure and HLA in healthy donors. This CDR3 region has 18 residues. CDR1 is SGHAT and CDR2 is FQNNGV in the germline V gene. V lost 1 base and J 0 bases, leaving 16 bases between the germline ends. 60 Vbeta and 13 Jbeta primers were used in PCR. The method was immunoSEQ multiplex PCR; TCRdb's version includes in-frame clones alone and lacks a portion of them. Here the sample spans about 130,000 clones, around 77% being singletons. The J gene is TRBJ1-3, the V gene TRBV11-2, with a tentative D call TRBD1 (5 bases). This receptor was obtained from a young man in good health and CMV-seronegative. Sequencing input: PBMCs. The CDR3 DNA follows: TGTGCCAGCAGCTTAGCCGGACGGACATTTTTCTCTGGAAACACCATATATTTT. Amino acids: CASSLAGRTFFSGNTIYF.